The present entry profiles one T cell receptor (beta chain) with its context. Antigen unknown. Measured with immunoSEQ multiplex PCR; TCRdb has only the in-frame clones, and not every one. The data show 80,000 to 95,000 clones, roughly 94% seen once. The entry originates in a study of siplizumab effects on memory and regulatory T cells. Study findings and constraints: Poor capture below about 10^-5 frequency left most alloreactive clones unmapped to unstimulated subsets.

This CDR3 is built from 16 residues. Germline assignment: CDR1 MGHRA and CDR2 YSYEKL. Trimming cost V 4 bases and J 4 bases; bases outside gene matches: 3. This receptor was obtained from a human donor in good health. The sequenced sample was CD8+ T cells sorted from blood. The V call is TRBV4-1, the J call TRBJ2-1; 14 bases match TRBD2. The DNA for the CDR3 is TGCGCCAGCAGCCGAGGGACTAGCGGGAGTTACAATGAGCAGTTCTTC. This translates into CASSRGTSGSYNEQFF.